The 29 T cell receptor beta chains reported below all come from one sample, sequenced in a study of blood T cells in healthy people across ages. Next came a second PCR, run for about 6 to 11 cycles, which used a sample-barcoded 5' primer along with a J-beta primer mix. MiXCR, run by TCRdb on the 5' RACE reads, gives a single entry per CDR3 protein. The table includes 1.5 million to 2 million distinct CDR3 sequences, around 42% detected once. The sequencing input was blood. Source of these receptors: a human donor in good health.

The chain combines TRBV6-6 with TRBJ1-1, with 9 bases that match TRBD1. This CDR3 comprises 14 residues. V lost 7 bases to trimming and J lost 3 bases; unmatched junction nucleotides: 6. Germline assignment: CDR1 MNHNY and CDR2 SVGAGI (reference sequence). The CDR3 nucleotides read TGTGCCAGCACCTCCGGGACAGGGTACACTGAAGCTTTCTTT. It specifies CASTSGTGYTEAFF.

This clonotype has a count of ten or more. The CDR3 coding sequence is TGTGCCAGCAGTTACCGGAGGTATGGCTACACCTTC. It translates to CASSYRRYGYTF. V usage is TRBV6-6 and J usage is TRBJ1-2, with D uncertain. The CDR3 runs 12 residues. V was cut by 2 bases and J by 5 bases, with 6 bases left in between. The germline CDR1 and CDR2 sequences are MNHNY and SVGAGI (reference sequence).

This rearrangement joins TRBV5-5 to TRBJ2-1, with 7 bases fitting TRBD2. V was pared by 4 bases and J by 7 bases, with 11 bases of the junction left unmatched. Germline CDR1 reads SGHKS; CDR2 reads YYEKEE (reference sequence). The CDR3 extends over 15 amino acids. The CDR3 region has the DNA TGTGCCAGCAGCATAGGGCTAGCGGATACTAATGAGCAGTTCTTC. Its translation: CASSIGLADTNEQFF.

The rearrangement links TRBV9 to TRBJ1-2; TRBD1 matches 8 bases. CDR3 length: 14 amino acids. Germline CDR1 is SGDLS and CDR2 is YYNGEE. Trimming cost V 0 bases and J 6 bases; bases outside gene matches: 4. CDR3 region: CASSVEGRGHGYTF. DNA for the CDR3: TGTGCCAGCAGCGTAGAGGGCAGGGGGCATGGCTACACCTTC.

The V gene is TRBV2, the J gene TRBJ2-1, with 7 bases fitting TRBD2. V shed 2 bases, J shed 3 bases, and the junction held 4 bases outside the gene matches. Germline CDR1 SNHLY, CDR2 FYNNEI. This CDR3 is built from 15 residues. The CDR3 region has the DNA TGTGCCAGCAGTGAATTCCGGGACTACTACAATGAGCAGTTCTTC. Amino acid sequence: CASSEFRDYYNEQFF.

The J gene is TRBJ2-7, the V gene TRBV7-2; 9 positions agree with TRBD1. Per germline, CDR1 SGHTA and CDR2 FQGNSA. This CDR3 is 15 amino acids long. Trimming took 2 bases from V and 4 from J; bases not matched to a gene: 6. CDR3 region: CASSLSGTGIYEQYF. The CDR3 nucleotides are TGTGCCAGCAGCTTAAGTGGGACAGGGATATACGAGCAGTACTTC.

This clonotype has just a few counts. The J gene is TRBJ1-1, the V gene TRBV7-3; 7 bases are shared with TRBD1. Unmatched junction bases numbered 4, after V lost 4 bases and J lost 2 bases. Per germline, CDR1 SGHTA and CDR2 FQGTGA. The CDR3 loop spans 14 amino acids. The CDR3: CASSSTGDNTEAFF. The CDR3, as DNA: TGTGCCAGCAGCTCAACAGGGGACAACACTGAAGCTTTCTTT.

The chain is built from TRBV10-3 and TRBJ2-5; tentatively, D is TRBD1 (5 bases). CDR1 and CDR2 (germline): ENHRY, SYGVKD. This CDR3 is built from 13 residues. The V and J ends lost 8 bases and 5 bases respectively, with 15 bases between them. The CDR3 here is CAIGAGLVETQYF. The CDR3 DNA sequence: TGTGCCATCGGGGCAGGGCTAGTGGAGACCCAGTACTTC.

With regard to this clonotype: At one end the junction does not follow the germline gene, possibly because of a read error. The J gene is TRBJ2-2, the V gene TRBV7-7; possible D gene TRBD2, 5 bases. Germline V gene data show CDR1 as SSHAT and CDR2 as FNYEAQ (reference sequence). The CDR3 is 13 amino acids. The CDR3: CASSLGITGEPFF. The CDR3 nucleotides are TGTGCTAGCAGCTTAGGCATCACCGGGGAGCCGTTTTTT.

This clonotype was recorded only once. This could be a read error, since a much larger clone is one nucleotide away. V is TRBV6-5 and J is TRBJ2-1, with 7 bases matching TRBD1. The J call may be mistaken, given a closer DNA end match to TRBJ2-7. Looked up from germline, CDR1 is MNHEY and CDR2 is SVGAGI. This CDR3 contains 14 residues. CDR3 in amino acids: CASSYQTGVHEQYF. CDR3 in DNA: TGTGCCAGCAGTTACCAAACAGGGGTTCATGAGCAGTACTTC.

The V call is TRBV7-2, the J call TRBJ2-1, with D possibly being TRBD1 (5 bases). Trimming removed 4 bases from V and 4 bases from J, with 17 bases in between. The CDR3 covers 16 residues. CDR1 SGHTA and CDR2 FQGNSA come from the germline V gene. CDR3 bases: TGTGCCAGCAGCTACTGGGGCAGCCTATCGTACAATGAGCAGTTCTTC. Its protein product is CASSYWGSLSYNEQFF.

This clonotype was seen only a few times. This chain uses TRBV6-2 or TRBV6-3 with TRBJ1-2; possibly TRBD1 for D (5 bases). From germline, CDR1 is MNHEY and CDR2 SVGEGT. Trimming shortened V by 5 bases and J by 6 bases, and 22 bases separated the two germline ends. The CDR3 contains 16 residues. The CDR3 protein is CASSRSNAAGSNGYTF. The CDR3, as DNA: TGTGCCAGCAGTCGCAGCAACGCAGCAGGGTCTAATGGCTACACCTTC.

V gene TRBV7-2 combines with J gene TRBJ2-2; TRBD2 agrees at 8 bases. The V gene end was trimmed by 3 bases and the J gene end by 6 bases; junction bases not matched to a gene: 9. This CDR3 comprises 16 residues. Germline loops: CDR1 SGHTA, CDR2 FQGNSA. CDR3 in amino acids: CASSLNAGGRAGELFF. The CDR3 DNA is TGTGCCAGCAGCTTGAACGCGGGGGGCCGGGCCGGGGAGCTGTTTTTT.

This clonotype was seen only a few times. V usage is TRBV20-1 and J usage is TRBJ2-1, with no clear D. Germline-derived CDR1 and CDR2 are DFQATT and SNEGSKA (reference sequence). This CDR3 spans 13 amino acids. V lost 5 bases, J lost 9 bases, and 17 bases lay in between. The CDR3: CSAPSSLVREQFF. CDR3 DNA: TGCAGTGCTCCCTCCTCCCTAGTCCGTGAGCAGTTCTTC.

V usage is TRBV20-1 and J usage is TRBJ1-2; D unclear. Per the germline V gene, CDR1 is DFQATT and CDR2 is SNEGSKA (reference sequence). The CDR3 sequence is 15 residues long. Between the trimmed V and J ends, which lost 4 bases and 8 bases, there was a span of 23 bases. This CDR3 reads CSANSLGRFRAGYTF. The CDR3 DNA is TGCAGTGCTAATTCATTAGGACGCTTCAGAGCCGGCTACACCTTC.

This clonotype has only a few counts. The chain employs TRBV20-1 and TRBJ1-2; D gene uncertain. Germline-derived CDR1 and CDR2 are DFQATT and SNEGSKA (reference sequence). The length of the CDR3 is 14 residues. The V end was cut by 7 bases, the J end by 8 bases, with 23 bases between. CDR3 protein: CSVSARWLLSGYTF. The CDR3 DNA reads TGCAGTGTTTCGGCAAGGTGGCTATTGAGCGGCTACACCTTC.

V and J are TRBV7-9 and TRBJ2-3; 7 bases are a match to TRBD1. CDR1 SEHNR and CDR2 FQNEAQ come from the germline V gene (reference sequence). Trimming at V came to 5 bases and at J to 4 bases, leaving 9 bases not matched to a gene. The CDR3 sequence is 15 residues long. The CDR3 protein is CASSQGYRGADTQYF. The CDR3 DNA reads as TGTGCCAGCAGCCAGGGTTACAGGGGAGCAGATACGCAGTATTTT.

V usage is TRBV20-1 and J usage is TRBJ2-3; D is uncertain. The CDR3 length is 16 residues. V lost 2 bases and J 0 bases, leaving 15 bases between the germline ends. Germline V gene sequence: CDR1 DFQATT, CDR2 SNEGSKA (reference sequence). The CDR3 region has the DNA TGCAGTGCTAGAAGTCGACTCCCATCTAGCACAGATACGCAGTATTTT. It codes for CSARSRLPSSTDTQYF.

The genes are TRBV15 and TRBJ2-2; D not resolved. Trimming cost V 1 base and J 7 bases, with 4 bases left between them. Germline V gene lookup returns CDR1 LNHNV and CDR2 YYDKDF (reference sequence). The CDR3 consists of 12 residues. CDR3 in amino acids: CATSRGVGELFF. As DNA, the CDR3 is TGTGCCACCAGCAGAGGGGTCGGGGAGCTGTTTTTT.

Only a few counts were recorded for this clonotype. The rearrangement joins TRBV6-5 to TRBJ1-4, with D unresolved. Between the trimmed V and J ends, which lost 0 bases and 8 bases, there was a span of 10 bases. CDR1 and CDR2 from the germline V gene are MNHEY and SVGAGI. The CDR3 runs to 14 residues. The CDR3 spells CASSYSNTREKLFF. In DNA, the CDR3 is TGTGCCAGCAGTTACTCGAACACTAGGGAAAAACTGTTTTTT.

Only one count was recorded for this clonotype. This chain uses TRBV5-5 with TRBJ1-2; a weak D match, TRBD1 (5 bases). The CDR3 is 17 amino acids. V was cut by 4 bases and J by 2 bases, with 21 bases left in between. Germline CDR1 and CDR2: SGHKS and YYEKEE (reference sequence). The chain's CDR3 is CASSPDGLGQINYGYTF. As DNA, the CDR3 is TGTGCCAGCAGCCCGGACGGGTTGGGGCAGATAAACTATGGCTACACCTTC.

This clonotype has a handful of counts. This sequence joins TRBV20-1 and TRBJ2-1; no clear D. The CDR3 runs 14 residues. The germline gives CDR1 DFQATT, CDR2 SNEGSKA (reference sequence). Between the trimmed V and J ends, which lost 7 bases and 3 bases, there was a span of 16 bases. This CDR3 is CSVIGDRNYNEQFF. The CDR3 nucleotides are TGCAGTGTGATTGGGGATCGAAACTACAATGAGCAGTTCTTC.

The CDR3 DNA reads TGTGCCAGCAGTTCCCCGGGACAGGGAAACGGTGGCTACACCTTC. Amino acids: CASSSPGQGNGGYTF. The V call is TRBV12-3 or TRBV12-4, the J call TRBJ1-2; 9 nucleotides line up with TRBD1. V lost 4 bases and J lost 7; bases outside the gene matches: 10. There are 15 residues in the CDR3.

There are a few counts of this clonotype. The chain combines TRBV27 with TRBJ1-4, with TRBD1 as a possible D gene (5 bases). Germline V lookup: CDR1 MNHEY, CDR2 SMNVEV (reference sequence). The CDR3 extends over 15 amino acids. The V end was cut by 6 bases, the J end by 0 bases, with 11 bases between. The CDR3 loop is CASRRDPATNEKLFF. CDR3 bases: TGTGCCAGCAGACGGGACCCGGCAACTAATGAAAAACTGTTTTTT. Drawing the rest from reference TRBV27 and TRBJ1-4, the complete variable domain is EAQVTQNPRYLITVTGKKLTVTCSQNMNHEYMSWYRQDPGLGLRQIYYSMNVEVTDKGDVPEGYKVSRKEKRNFPLILESPSPNQTSLYFCASRRDPATNEKLFFGSGTQLSVL.

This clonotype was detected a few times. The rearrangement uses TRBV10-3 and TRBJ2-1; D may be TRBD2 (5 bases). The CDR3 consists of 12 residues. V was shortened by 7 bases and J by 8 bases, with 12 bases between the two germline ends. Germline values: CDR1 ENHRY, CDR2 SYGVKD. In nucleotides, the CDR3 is TGTGCCATCAAGGGAGACGCCGATGAGCAGTTCTTC. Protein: CAIKGDADEQFF.

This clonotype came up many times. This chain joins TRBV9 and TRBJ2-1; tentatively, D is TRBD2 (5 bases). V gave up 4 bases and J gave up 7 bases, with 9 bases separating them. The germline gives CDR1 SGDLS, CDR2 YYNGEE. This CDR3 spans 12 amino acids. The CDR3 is CASSTPGNEQFF. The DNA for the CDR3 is TGTGCCAGCAGCACCCCGGGGAATGAGCAGTTCTTC.

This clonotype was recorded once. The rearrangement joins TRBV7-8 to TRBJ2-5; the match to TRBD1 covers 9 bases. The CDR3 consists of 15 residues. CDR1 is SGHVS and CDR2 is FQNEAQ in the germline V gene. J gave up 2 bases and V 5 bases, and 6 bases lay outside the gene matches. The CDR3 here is CASSPTGGLQETQYF. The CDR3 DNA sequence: TGTGCCAGCAGCCCGACAGGGGGACTACAAGAGACCCAGTACTTC.

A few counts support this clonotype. DNA for the CDR3: TGCAGTGCTAGAGTGGGGGGGCCGGGCACTGAAGCTTTCTTT. It translates to CSARVGGPGTEAFF. V is TRBV20-1 and J is TRBJ1-1; D might be TRBD1 (6 bases). V gave up 1 base and J gave up 4 bases, with 13 bases separating them. Germline-derived CDR1 and CDR2 are DFQATT and SNEGSKA (reference sequence). This CDR3 comprises 14 residues.

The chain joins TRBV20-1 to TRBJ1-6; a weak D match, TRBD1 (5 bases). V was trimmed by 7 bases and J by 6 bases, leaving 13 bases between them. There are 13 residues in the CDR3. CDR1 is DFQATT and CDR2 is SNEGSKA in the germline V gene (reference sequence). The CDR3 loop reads CSGAQGPNSPLHF. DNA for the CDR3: TGCAGTGGGGCCCAGGGCCCTAATTCACCCCTCCACTTT.